This T cell receptor beta chain stems from a study of blood T cell repertoires in COVID-19. Study overall: The United States, Italy and Spain provided the acute and convalescent COVID-19 samples. T cells, B-cell-depleted T cells, or PBMCs supplied cDNA or gDNA.

This clone was detected only a few times. Original processing methods: Estimation of nucleated cell counts relied on the amplification of reference gene primers. Measured with immunoSEQ multiplex PCR; TCRdb has only the in-frame clones, and not every one. For V, J and clone size, that table is used; D and trimming come from the DNA. Seen here are about 140,000 clones, roughly 80% observed once, and the top ten hold 3.5%. Trimming stripped 4 bases from V and 6 bases from J, with 16 bases between. CDR1 and CDR2 (germline): LNHNV, YYDKDF (reference sequence). This CDR3 has 14 amino acids. Specimen: peripheral blood. The clonotype was recovered from a man between 65 and 85 years old who had recovered from COVID-19. The J gene is TRBJ2-7, the V gene TRBV15, with D maybe TRBD1 (6 bases). Written as DNA, the CDR3 is TGTGCCACCAGCAACCAAGGGGGTGGATCCGAGCAGTACTTC. This codes for CATSNQGGGSEQYF.